Listed below are T cell receptor beta chains from one sample, sequenced in a study of HIV-infected patients and healthy controls. Via MiXCR, TCRdb re-called the 5' RACE reads, giving one row per CDR3 protein. The sample lists under 20,000 distinct CDR3 sequences, approximately 16% seen once, with about 23% in the top ten. Sequencing input: CD8+ T cells from blood. The receptors here all came from a human donor in good health. Both conserved end residues are part of each CDR3. Each record gives: V gene, clone size, J gene, D gene, CDR3 DNA, CDR3 protein. D genes are given only for firm matches. Clone size appears in some rows only: once, few, many, or a class for an expanded clone.

v_call: TRBV4-1
clone_size: many
j_call: TRBJ2-7
d_call: TRBD1
cdr3_nt: TGCGCCAGCAGCCAAGATTCGAGACAGGGGGCAGGCGAGCAGTACTTC
cdr3_aa: CASSQDSRQGAGEQYF

v_call: TRBV7-6
clone_size: NA
j_call: TRBJ2-3
d_call: NA
cdr3_nt: TGTGCCAGCAGCGATTTCCGGGACTTGACAGATACGCAGTATTTT
cdr3_aa: CASSDFRDLTDTQYF

v_call: TRBV29-1
clone_size: many
j_call: TRBJ2-2
d_call: NA
cdr3_nt: TGCAGCGTTCGGTATTGGTCTTGGGGGGAGCTGTTTTTT
cdr3_aa: CSVRYWSWGELFF

v_call: TRBV4-3
clone_size: NA
j_call: TRBJ2-1
d_call: NA
cdr3_nt: TGCGCCAGCAGCCAACAGAGGGTTGGGAATGAGCAGTTCTTC
cdr3_aa: CASSQQRVGNEQFF

v_call: TRBV4-3
clone_size: NA
j_call: TRBJ1-2
d_call: NA
cdr3_nt: TGCGCCAGCAGCCAAGAGGGCCCCCCTTCCCACTATGGCTACACCTTC
cdr3_aa: CASSQEGPPSHYGYTF

v_call: TRBV6-6
clone_size: NA
j_call: TRBJ1-2
d_call: NA
cdr3_nt: TGTGCCAGCAGTTACTCGCGGGACTATGGCTACACCTTC
cdr3_aa: CASSYSRDYGYTF

v_call: TRBV5-6
clone_size: few
j_call: TRBJ2-3
d_call: NA
cdr3_nt: TGTGCCAGCAGCTTGTTTGATACGCAGTATTTT
cdr3_aa: CASSLFDTQYF

v_call: TRBV9
clone_size: few
j_call: TRBJ2-1
d_call: NA
cdr3_nt: TGTGCCAGCAGCGCCAGGGGGGGGCAGGGTAACAATGAGCAGTTCTTC
cdr3_aa: CASSARGGQGNNEQFF

v_call: TRBV25-1
clone_size: NA
j_call: TRBJ2-2
d_call: NA
cdr3_nt: TGTGCCAGCTCTGAGCACACCGGGGAGCTGTTTTTT
cdr3_aa: CASSEHTGELFF

v_call: TRBV6-5
clone_size: many
j_call: TRBJ2-5
d_call: TRBD2
cdr3_nt: TGTGCCAGCAGTCGAACTAGCGGGAGCTCGGAGACCCAGTACTTC
cdr3_aa: CASSRTSGSSETQYF

v_call: TRBV13
clone_size: NA
j_call: TRBJ2-7
d_call: NA
cdr3_nt: TGTGCCAGCAGCCATACGACTGCCACCTACGAGCAGTACTTC
cdr3_aa: CASSHTTATYEQYF

v_call: TRBV5-6
clone_size: NA
j_call: TRBJ2-4
d_call: NA
cdr3_nt: TGTGCCAGCAGCGCGGGACAGTTCAACAAAAACATTCAGTACTTC
cdr3_aa: CASSAGQFNKNIQYF

v_call: TRBV7-8
clone_size: once
j_call: TRBJ2-1
d_call: NA
cdr3_nt: TGTGCCAGCAGCTTAGTTCGGACAGATCAGTTCTTC
cdr3_aa: CASSLVRTDQFF

v_call: TRBV19
clone_size: many
j_call: TRBJ2-3
d_call: NA
cdr3_nt: TGTGCCAGTAGTATCGCCGCCGCCGATACGCAGTATTTT
cdr3_aa: CASSIAAADTQYF

v_call: TRBV15
clone_size: NA
j_call: TRBJ1-4
d_call: TRBD1
cdr3_nt: TGTGCCACCAGCTTACGGGACAGTCCCGAAAAACTGTTTTTT
cdr3_aa: CATSLRDSPEKLFF

v_call: TRBV9
clone_size: few
j_call: TRBJ2-1
d_call: TRBD2
cdr3_nt: TGTGCCAGCAGCTTAGCGGGAGGGCAATACAATGAGCAGTTCTTC
cdr3_aa: CASSLAGGQYNEQFF

v_call: TRBV3-1
clone_size: many
j_call: TRBJ2-5
d_call: NA
cdr3_nt: TGTGCCAGCGAGTCGGGAACCCAAGAGACCCAGTACTTC
cdr3_aa: CASESGTQETQYF

v_call: TRBV28
clone_size: many
j_call: TRBJ2-7
d_call: TRBD1
cdr3_nt: TGTGCCAGACTGGGACAGGGGGCCCCTGATTACGAGCAGTACTTC
cdr3_aa: CARLGQGAPDYEQYF

v_call: TRBV4-2
clone_size: many
j_call: TRBJ1-5
d_call: NA
cdr3_nt: TGTGCCAGCAGCCAAAATGGGCGTCAGCCCCAGCATTTT
cdr3_aa: CASSQNGRQPQHF

v_call: TRBV6-2/TRBV6-3
clone_size: medium-sized
j_call: TRBJ2-1
d_call: TRBD2
cdr3_nt: TGTGCCAGCAGTCAAAGCGGGGGGCCTCCCAATGAGCAGTTCTTC
cdr3_aa: CASSQSGGPPNEQFF

v_call: TRBV6-4
clone_size: NA
j_call: TRBJ2-5
d_call: TRBD1
cdr3_nt: TGTGCCAGCAGTAAAACAGGGGGCGAAGAGACCCAGTACTTC
cdr3_aa: CASSKTGGEETQYF

v_call: TRBV19
clone_size: NA
j_call: TRBJ1-6
d_call: TRBD1
cdr3_nt: TGTGCCAGTAGCACGACAGGGTTACTTTATTCACCCCTCCACTTT
cdr3_aa: CASSTTGLLYSPLHF

v_call: TRBV25-1
clone_size: few
j_call: TRBJ1-6
d_call: NA
cdr3_nt: TGTGCCAGCAGTGAATCAGGAAGTAATTCACCCCTCCACTTT
cdr3_aa: CASSESGSNSPLHF

v_call: TRBV19
clone_size: many
j_call: TRBJ2-1
d_call: TRBD2
cdr3_nt: TGTGCCAGTAGTATCAGCGGGAGGCCTGACAATGAGCAGTTCTTC
cdr3_aa: CASSISGRPDNEQFF

v_call: TRBV6-2/TRBV6-3
clone_size: many
j_call: TRBJ2-1
d_call: TRBD1
cdr3_nt: TGTGCCAGCAGTCACGGGACAGGGGTAAATGAGCAGTTCTTC
cdr3_aa: CASSHGTGVNEQFF

v_call: TRBV11-2
clone_size: many
j_call: TRBJ2-7
d_call: NA
cdr3_nt: TGTGCCAGCAGCTTATTCGACAGCTTGGGCGAGCAGTACTTC
cdr3_aa: CASSLFDSLGEQYF

v_call: TRBV5-1
clone_size: NA
j_call: TRBJ2-2
d_call: NA
cdr3_nt: TGCGCCAGCAGCTTGGCAGGGACCCGGGAGCTGTTTTTT
cdr3_aa: CASSLAGTRELFF